The 21 T cell receptor beta chains in this list originate from one sample, sequenced in a study of cytomegalovirus exposure and HLA in healthy donors. The PCR used 60 Vbeta and 13 Jbeta primers. Generated by immunoSEQ multiplex PCR, the TCRdb table keeps only in-frame clones and is missing some. Of 120,000 to 150,000 clones listed, about 72% were seen once; the top ten hold 2% to 2.5%. The sample comprised PBMCs. The origin of the receptors is a man aged 35 to 55 in good health and CMV-seronegative.

Comments on this clone: A junction end diverges from the germline sequence, so it may reflect a read error. DNA of the CDR3: TGTGCCACCAGCGGAGAGACAGGGGCAGGGACAGATACGCAGTATTTT. This gives the protein CATSGETGAGTDTQYF. The chain links TRBV15 to TRBJ2-3; 8 nucleotides line up with TRBD1. The germline CDR1 and CDR2 sequences are LNHNV and YYDKDF (reference sequence). The CDR3 has 16 residues.

The chain is built from TRBV14 and TRBJ2-3; tentatively, D is TRBD2 (6 bases). This CDR3 contains 14 residues. Trimming took 6 bases from V and 0 from J, leaving 10 bases between them. Germline V CDR1 and CDR2: SGHDN, FVKESK. Here the CDR3 reads CASSLAASTDTQYF. CDR3 DNA sequence: TGTGCCAGCAGTTTAGCGGCCAGCACAGATACGCAGTATTTT.

As to this clone: One junction end disagrees with the germline gene, perhaps due to a read error. The chain is built from TRBV29-1 and TRBJ1-2; tentatively, D is TRBD1 (6 bases). The CDR3 is 14 residues long. CDR1 and CDR2 from the germline V gene are SQVTM and ANQGSEA. In DNA, the CDR3 is TGCAGCGCTACCGAGACAGGCATGGCCCTCAGCTACCCCTTC. Amino acid sequence: CSATETGMALSYPF.

This clone has more than one count but fewer than ten. The chain uses TRBV28 and TRBJ1-2, with D possibly TRBD1 on 5 matching bases. V shed 4 bases and J shed 8 bases, with 11 bases lying between them. Germline CDR1 and CDR2: MDHEN and SYDVKM. The CDR3 loop spans 12 amino acids. The CDR3, as DNA: TGTGCCAGCAGTTGGGGCAGGGTGGGCTACACCTTC. Protein: CASSWGRVGYTF.

There are a few counts of this clone. The V gene is TRBV7-9, the J gene TRBJ2-7; 8 positions match TRBD2. Germline CDR1 is SEHNR and CDR2 is FQNEAQ (reference sequence). The CDR3 is 18 residues long. After removal of 5 bases from V and 4 bases from J, the junction contained 19 bases not matched to a gene. CDR3 in amino acids: CASSPRAPGLGLTYEQYF. The DNA for the CDR3 is TGTGCCAGCAGCCCTCGGGCCCCGGGACTAGGGTTGACTTACGAGCAGTACTTC.

The CDR3 nucleotides are TGTGCCAGCAAACTAGCGGGAGAGGTCGGCTACGAGCAGTACTTC. Residues: CASKLAGEVGYEQYF. The rearrangement links TRBV28 to TRBJ2-7; 11 bases fit TRBD2. Per the germline V gene, CDR1 is MDHEN and CDR2 is SYDVKM. This CDR3 is built from 15 residues. Trimming at V came to 7 bases and at J to 3 bases, leaving 8 bases not matched to a gene.

The V and J genes are TRBV6-1 and TRBJ2-7; D is perhaps TRBD1 (5 bases). CDR1 is MNHNS and CDR2 is SASEGT in the germline V gene. The CDR3 contains 14 residues. Trimming shortened V by 7 bases and J by 1 base, and 14 bases separated the two germline ends. CDR3 DNA: TGTGCCAGCACCATAAGGGGATTGTCCTACGAGCAGTACTTC. Its translation is CASTIRGLSYEQYF.

The rearrangement uses TRBV10-1 and TRBJ2-3, with D perhaps TRBD2 (5 bases). The CDR3 is 15 residues long. V lost 6 bases, J lost 0 bases, and 13 bases lay in between. Germline V gives CDR1 WNHNN, CDR2 SYGVQD (reference sequence). CDR3 protein: CASSLVSGSTDTQYF. The CDR3 DNA reads TGCGCCAGCAGCCTAGTCAGCGGTAGCACAGATACGCAGTATTTT.

V is TRBV4-3 and J is TRBJ2-5; 7 bases are a match to TRBD1. The CDR3 is made up of 16 amino acids. Germline CDR1 is LGHNA and CDR2 is YSLEER. Germline trimming cut 3 bases from V and 2 bases from J; bases unmatched to any gene: 9. CDR3 nucleotides: TGCGCCAGCAGCCATCCCACAGGGGCCAGACAAGAGACCCAGTACTTC. Translating it yields CASSHPTGARQETQYF.

V usage is TRBV5-1 and J usage is TRBJ2-7, with TRBD2 identical over 7 bases. V lost 0 bases to trimming and J lost 4 bases; unmatched junction nucleotides: 7. The CDR3 consists of 15 residues. The germline V gene has CDR1 SGHRS and CDR2 YFSETQ. For the CDR3, the DNA is TGCGCCAGCAGCTTGGTAGCGGGTAGCGGATACGAGCAGTACTTC. This encodes CASSLVAGSGYEQYF.

The V gene is TRBV2, the J gene TRBJ2-7, with 12 bases that match TRBD2. This CDR3 is 17 amino acids long. Per germline, CDR1 SNHLY and CDR2 FYNNEI. The J segment lost 7 bases and the V segment lost 6 bases, leaving 16 bases of the junction unmatched. CDR3 sequence (DNA): TGTGCCAGCAGCGAGCTAGCGGGAGGGCCTACTTTACGTGAGCAGTACTTC. Encoded protein: CASSELAGGPTLREQYF. Supplemented by reference TRBV2 and TRBJ2-7, the full variable domain reads EPEVTQTPSHQVTQMGQEVILRCVPISNHLYFYWYRQILGQKVEFLVSFYNNEISEKSEIFDDQFSVERPDGSNFTLKIRSTKLEDSAMYFCASSELAGGPTLREQYFGPGTRLTVT.

The rearrangement links TRBV20-1 to TRBJ2-7; D unresolved. This CDR3 has 10 amino acids. The V and J ends lost 2 bases and 9 bases respectively, with 8 bases between them. Germline CDR1 and CDR2: DFQATT and SNEGSKA (reference sequence). DNA for the CDR3: TGCAGTGCTAGAAAGCCCGGGCAGTACTTC. Amino acids: CSARKPGQYF.

The chain employs TRBV28 and TRBJ1-5; D is unresolved. V was cut by 5 bases and J by 4 bases, with 18 bases left in between. The CDR3 spans 16 residues. CDR1 and CDR2 (germline): MDHEN, SYDVKM. DNA of the CDR3: TGTGCCAGCAGTCCCGTCAGGTTAGGATTAAATCAGCCCCAGCATTTT. Amino acids: CASSPVRLGLNQPQHF.

The chain couples TRBV28 to TRBJ2-1; TRBD2 agrees at 7 bases. Unmatched junction bases numbered 4, after V lost 3 bases and J lost 2 bases. This CDR3 is 15 amino acids long. Germline-derived CDR1 and CDR2 are MDHEN and SYDVKM. The CDR3 DNA follows: TGTGCCAGCAGTTTTACTAGCGACGCCTACAATGAGCAGTTCTTC. This codes for CASSFTSDAYNEQFF.

This rearrangement joins TRBV6-5 to TRBJ1-1, with 11 bases fitting TRBD1. Germline V gives CDR1 MNHEY, CDR2 SVGAGI. This CDR3 spans 16 amino acids. Losses at the gene ends were 2 bases for V and 4 bases for J; bases not matched to a gene: 6. As DNA, the CDR3 is TGTGCCAGCAGTTACGCCCGGACAGGGGGCCCCACTGAAGCTTTCTTT. Residues: CASSYARTGGPTEAFF.

A few counts support this clone. V usage is TRBV2 and J usage is TRBJ1-5, with a possible D match to TRBD1 (5 bases). The V and J ends lost 5 bases and 4 bases respectively, with 12 bases between them. Germline V gives CDR1 SNHLY, CDR2 FYNNEI. The CDR3 sequence is 14 residues long. The CDR3 DNA sequence: TGTGCCAGCAGTCCGGGGGTGGGGAATCAGCCCCAGCATTTT. It yields the protein CASSPGVGNQPQHF.

The chain combines TRBV5-5 with TRBJ2-1; D call uncertain. The V end lost 2 bases, the J end lost 0 bases, and 9 bases lay between the germline ends. Germline assignment: CDR1 SGHKS and CDR2 YYEKEE (reference sequence). The CDR3 spans 15 residues. The CDR3 nucleotides are TGTGCCAGCAGCTTATGGTTGAGCTCCTACAATGAGCAGTTCTTC. Translation gives CASSLWLSSYNEQFF.

The V gene is TRBV18, the J gene TRBJ2-7; 7 nucleotides agree with TRBD2. The germline gives CDR1 KGHSH, CDR2 LQKENI. V shed 5 bases and J 3 bases; nucleotides not matched to a gene: 7. The CDR3 consists of 14 residues. The CDR3 reads CASSGAGVNYEQYF. CDR3 nucleotide sequence: TGTGCCAGCTCAGGGGCGGGAGTGAACTACGAGCAGTACTTC.

To note about this clone: Its ends do not fully match the called genes, so a read error is possible. The CDR3 is CASSPNSYEQYF. The CDR3 region has the DNA TGTGCCAGCAGCCCAAACTCCTATGAGCAGTACTTC. V usage is TRBV7-2 and J usage is TRBJ2-7; D is uncertain. The germline gives CDR1 SGHTA, CDR2 FQGNSA. The CDR3 totals 12 residues.

V and J are TRBV28 and TRBJ2-1; 12 bases align to TRBD2. Germline V gene lookup returns CDR1 MDHEN and CDR2 SYDVKM. With 4 bases clipped from V and 9 bases from J, the junction kept 7 bases outside the gene matches. This CDR3 is built from 15 residues. DNA of the CDR3: TGTGCCAGCAGTTCCTCTAGCGGGAGGGCTGGTGAGCAGTTCTTC. Amino acid sequence: CASSSSSGRAGEQFF.

The chain is built from TRBV5-1 and TRBJ2-1; 8 positions match TRBD2. This CDR3 is built from 16 residues. Looked up from germline, CDR1 is SGHRS and CDR2 is YFSETQ. V shed 1 base, J shed 6 bases, and the junction held 9 bases outside the gene matches. The CDR3, as DNA: TGCGCCAGCAGCTTGTTCTCGGGACTAGATTTCAATGAGCAGTTCTTC. This translates into CASSLFSGLDFNEQFF.